This is a list of T cell receptor beta chains from one sample in a study of T cells in Graves' hyperthyroidism and ophthalmopathy. Via MiXCR, TCRdb re-called the multiplex PCR reads, giving one row per CDR3 protein. Among around 700,000 distinct CDR3 sequences, under 45% were seen once, and the ten largest hold approximately 31%. Sequencing was done on a sample of blood. These receptors all stem from a woman in her 40s with Graves' hyperthyroidism. CDR3s include the opening cysteine and the closing phenylalanine or tryptophan. The D gene is left open where the match is weak. Size is stated for part of the rows, as once, few or many counts, or as a class when the clone is expanded.

j_call v_call clone_size d_call cdr3_nt cdr3_aa
TRBJ1-1 TRBV20-1 NA TRBD1 TGCAGTGCTCTCTGGCGGACAGGGAATGAAGCTTTCTTT CSALWRTGNEAFF
TRBJ2-7 TRBV4-3 NA NA TGCGCCAGCAGCCAAGATGTACGGGTCTCCTACGAGCAGTACTTC CASSQDVRVSYEQYF
TRBJ2-7 TRBV29-1 NA TRBD2 TGCGGCGTGGGGGGACTAGATATTCCCTACGAGCAGTACTTC CGVGGLDIPYEQYF
TRBJ2-5 TRBV11-2 NA TRBD1 TGTGCCAGCAGCTCGTATAACAGGGGTCGAGAGACCCAGTACTTC CASSSYNRGRETQYF
TRBJ2-5 TRBV7-9 NA NA TGTGCCAGCAGCTTATGGGGGCAGTACAGGTCAAAAGAGATCCAGTACTTC CASSLWGQYRSKEIQYF
TRBJ2-2 TRBV4-3 few NA TGCGCCAGCAGCCAACCCGGGCTTCCCACCGGGGAGCTGTTTTTT CASSQPGLPTGELFF
TRBJ1-2 TRBV13 many NA TGTGCCAGCAGCTTAGGGGCGGTGTATGGCTACACCTTC CASSLGAVYGYTF
TRBJ2-7 TRBV29-1 NA TRBD2 TGCAGCGCCTGGACTAGCGGGAAACCCTACGAGCAGTACTTC CSAWTSGKPYEQYF
TRBJ1-2 TRBV6-5 few NA TGTGCCAGCAGCCCCGGGACCAAGCTGGGCTACACCTTC CASSPGTKLGYTF
TRBJ1-1 TRBV7-2 few NA TGTGCCGGCCACAGTATTGGGACTGAAGCTTTCTTT CAGHSIGTEAFF
TRBJ2-7 TRBV27 NA NA TGTGCCAGCAGTAGCTGGACGGGGGATTACGGGCAGTACTTC CASSSWTGDYGQYF
TRBJ2-7 TRBV20-1 NA NA TGCAGTGCCCGAGAGAGGGCATCGTACGGGCAGTACTTC CSARERASYGQYF
TRBJ2-7 TRBV27 NA NA TGTGCCAGCAGTTTATCGGGCCCCTACGAGCAGTACTTC CASSLSGPYEQYF
TRBJ1-2 TRBV30 NA NA TGTGCCTGGAGTCTCTTTAACTATGGCTACACCTTC CAWSLFNYGYTF
TRBJ2-6 TRBV19 NA NA TGTGCCAGTAGTATAGGACAGCCTATCGCTGGGGCCAACGTCCTGACTTTC CASSIGQPIAGANVLTF
TRBJ2-7 TRBV7-2 NA NA TGTGCCAGCAGCTTACACAATTCGCCCTACGAGCAGTACTTC CASSLHNSPYEQYF
TRBJ1-4 TRBV7-2 few NA TGTGCCAGCAGCTTAGAAGTCGGGAGAAATGAAAAACTGTTTTTT CASSLEVGRNEKLFF
TRBJ1-6 TRBV27 NA NA TGTGCCAGCAGTTCGTGGGGGCGCCTCAGTTCACCCCTCCACTTT CASSSWGRLSSPLHF
TRBJ1-1 TRBV7-2 NA NA TGCGCCAGCAGCCAAGAAGGGACGAGGGCTTTCTTT CASSQEGTRAFF
TRBJ1-2 TRBV5-4 NA NA TGTGCCAGCAGCTATCCCGGAGACTACACCTTC CASSYPGDYTF
TRBJ2-7 TRBV9 NA NA TGTGCCAGCAGCGTAGGGGGTTCCTACGGGCAGTACTTC CASSVGGSYGQYF
TRBJ2-7 TRBV5-1 NA TRBD1 TGCGCCAGCAGCCATCCGGGACAGGGACCCTACGAGCAGTACTTC CASSHPGQGPYEQYF
TRBJ1-6 TRBV6-5 NA NA TGTGCCAGCAGTTACCCGAGAGATTCACCCCTCCACTTT CASSYPRDSPLHF
TRBJ1-3 TRBV5-1 few NA TGCGCCAGCAGCCCCACGTCGGCTTCTGGAAACACCATATATTTT CASSPTSASGNTIYF
TRBJ1-6 TRBV7-2 many NA TGTGCCAGCAGCACTCGGACAGCCCATAATTCACCCCTCCACTTT CASSTRTAHNSPLHF
TRBJ2-7 TRBV7-2 NA NA TGTGCCAACAGCTTAGCAGGTAGTAACGAGCAGTACTTC CANSLAGSNEQYF